Following are 4 T cell receptor beta chains from one sample sequenced in a study of blood T cells in healthy people across ages. Combining a sample-barcoded 5' primer with a J-beta primer mix, a second PCR ran for about 7 to 11 cycles. Each CDR3 protein gets one entry after TCRdb re-called the 5' RACE reads with MiXCR. The sample contains 790,000 or so distinct CDR3 sequences, around 45% of which appear only once. Sequenced input: blood. These receptors were collected from an elderly man in good health.

V and J are TRBV11-3 and TRBJ2-7; D may be TRBD1 (5 bases). CDR1 and CDR2 (germline): SGHNT, YENEEA. Trimming took off 4 bases at V and 2 bases at J, with 12 bases between the two ends. There are 14 residues in the CDR3. The DNA of the CDR3 is TGTGCCAGCAGCTACTCAGGGTCGGCCTACGAGCAGTACTTC. Its protein is CASSYSGSAYEQYF. The variable domain in full, with the rest retrieved from reference TRBV11-3 and TRBJ2-7, is EAGVVQSPRYKIIEKKQPVAFWCNPISGHNTLYWYLQNLGQGPELLIRYENEEAVDDSQLPKDRFSAERLKGVDSTLKIQPAELGDSAVYLCASSYSGSAYEQYFGPGTRLTVT.

A few counts support this clonotype. The V and J genes are TRBV7-9 and TRBJ2-1; 7 bases are shared with TRBD2. This CDR3 contains 15 residues. The junction had 4 bases not matched to a gene; V was cut back by 2 bases and J by 3 bases. Per germline, CDR1 SEHNR and CDR2 FQNEAQ (reference sequence). CDR3 sequence: CASSLLGGDYNEQFF. CDR3 sequence (DNA): TGTGCCAGCAGCTTATTGGGGGGGGACTACAATGAGCAGTTCTTC.

About this clonotype: One junction end disagrees with the germline gene, perhaps due to a read error. The chain joins TRBV7-9 to TRBJ2-3, with D perhaps matching TRBD1 (6 bases). There are 14 residues in the CDR3. The germline gives CDR1 SEHNR, CDR2 FQNEAQ (reference sequence). CDR3 protein: CAGSSGTITDTQYF. The CDR3 region has the DNA TGTGCCGGCAGCTCCGGGACAATCACAGATACGCAGTATTTT.

The DNA for the CDR3 is TGTGCCAGCAAGACCAGGTTGGGGGATGAGCAGTACTTC. Encoded protein: CASKTRLGDEQYF. The rearrangement joins TRBV7-2 to TRBJ2-5; either TRBD1 or TRBD2 may supply D (5 bases each). Germline assignment: CDR1 SGHTA and CDR2 FQGNSA. Trimming took off 7 bases at V and 11 bases at J, with 20 bases between the two ends. The length of the CDR3 is 13 residues.